This T cell receptor beta chain comes out of a study of shared clonotypes between healthy human individuals (dated by TCRdb to about 2020). For context, the study as a whole: The cohort included three men and a couple of women between 18 and 49 years of age. For each donor, CD4 naive and CD4 memory were each given three plates, CD8 naive was given two plates, and CD8 memory was given one plate. To estimate repertoire size and how much clonotype sharing occurs between individuals, the study deeply sequenced the blood TCR repertoires of several healthy adults. Libraries were prepared and TCR repertoires were sequenced by different laboratories using diverse techniques, in order to increase sequencing depth and limit assay-specific biases. Each donor's leukapheresis produced roughly between about 0.8 and 8.9 billion PBMCs. What the research found in general, with its limitations: Pairwise subsampling indicated that sequencing depth was expected to affect the degree of clonotype sharing among donors. Sharing across four donors was observed for about 5% of naive CD4, over 3% of naive CD8, 2% to 2.5% of memory CD4, and roughly 0.4% of memory CD8 clonotypes. Rarefaction of sorted-subset datasets indicated incomplete sequencing despite the large sequencing depth. Only blood was sampled, and tissue TCR repertoires likely differ from those in blood. The genetic and exposure-history diversity represented was limited by the small number of donors. Compared with non-shared clonotypes, the clonotypes found in all four sorted-subset donors had higher generation probabilities. Naive subsets generally had larger estimated clonotype richness than memory subsets.

For the CD8 naive samples, CD45RO-negative cells were positively selected for CCR7, yielding a CD45RA+CCR7+ population from which TemRA cells were excluded. Healthy HIV-negative adults with no recently reported acute infections or vaccinations were included as donors. Only Caucasian adults living in Nashville, Tennessee, USA were represented among the donors. Blood was obtained by leukapheresis, after which PBMCs were separated by Ficoll-Histopaque density gradient centrifugation and cryopreserved in liquid nitrogen vapor phase. Analytical flow cytometry was used to check the purity and quantity of each magnetically sorted T cell population. Each sorted fraction had its genomic DNA isolated and then quantified by UV absorbance on a Nanodrop 2000c. The CDR3 covers 14 residues, taking in both the cysteine and the phenylalanine. Only the CDR3 region is kept as DNA, spanning 42 bases read in frame from base 1. Looking up the germline V gene yields CDR1 SGHDT and CDR2 YYEEEE. V is pruned by 3 bases and J by 2 bases, leaving 2 bases of the junction without a gene match.

Using the deep immunoSEQ assay, multiplex PCR amplified TCR CDR3 regions from genomic DNA. Extracted genomic DNA from each cell subset was spread evenly across all wells of several immunoSEQ 96-well plates, with each plate serving as a replicate. Each replicate PCR for sorted subsets received approximately 220 ng genomic DNA, equal to about 30,000 T cell genomes. The purified libraries were quantified using a Qubit 3.0 fluorometer, sized with a Bioanalyzer 2100, and then quantified again using the KAPA Library Quantification kit. A separate single-read 150-cycle Illumina NextSeq 550 flow cell was used to sequence each immunoSEQ 96-well plate. In the authors' own workflow: Because the immunoSEQ output included only junctional sequences and no quality scores, the filtering could not be the same as the filtering used for full-length reads. Sequences were annotated with PyIR, a Python wrapper for IgBLAST v1.9, and V/J genes and CDR3 were assigned using IMGT germline references. Reads were filtered out if the reads had weak V/J assignments (E-value above 1e-6), no CDR3, stop codons, out-of-frame junctions, or ambiguous translated residues. V3J clonotypes were defined by identical inferred V gene, J gene, and CDR3 amino acid sequence. Percentage overlap between repertoires was calculated by dividing the number of shared unique clonotypes by the size of the smaller repertoire. Three approaches were used to assess repertoire richness: RTK rarefaction, the Chao1 estimator, and Recon v2.1 estimates of unobserved clonotypes. Generation probabilities were computed with OLGA for all TCRbeta clonotypes obtained by the gDNA method from four donors. Drawn from immuneACCESS, this table holds only the in-frame rearrangements with V and J called that TCRdb kept. Clones are partly lost; checked studies trace under half to an unresolved V gene and leave the rest unexplained. V, J and clone size are taken as reported in that table, and D and trimming were inferred from the DNA itself. A total of about 2.1 million clones appear in this sample, just over 90% of them only once. The ten top clones hold 1.5% to 2% of the sample.

This clone came up once. This receptor's antigen is unknown. Per-nucleotide qualities are absent, and no much larger clonotype sits a single base away. This sample also contains other DNA sequences that code for the same CDR3. The sample consisted of naive CD8+ T cells from PBMCs. The cell subset or site label, as the study defines it: CD45RA+CCR7+. This receptor was identified in a man younger than 35 in good health. Some clones in this sample may be carry-over from other donors' samples. The rearrangement combines TRBV5-6 with TRBJ2-7, with 10 central nucleotides matching TRBD2. At the DNA level, the sequence is TGTGCCAGCAGCTCGGGACTAGCGACCTACGAGCAGTACTTC. Its protein product is CASSSGLATYEQYF.